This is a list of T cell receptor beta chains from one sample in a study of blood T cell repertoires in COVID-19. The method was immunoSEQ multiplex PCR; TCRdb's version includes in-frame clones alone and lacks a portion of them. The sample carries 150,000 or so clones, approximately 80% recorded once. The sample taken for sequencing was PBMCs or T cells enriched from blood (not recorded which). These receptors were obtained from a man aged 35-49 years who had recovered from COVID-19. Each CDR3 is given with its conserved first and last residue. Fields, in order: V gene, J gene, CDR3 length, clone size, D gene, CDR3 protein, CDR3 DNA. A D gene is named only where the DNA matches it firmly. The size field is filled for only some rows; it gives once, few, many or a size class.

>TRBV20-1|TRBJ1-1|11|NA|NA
CSATSYSEAFF
TGCAGTGCTACTTCATACTCTGAAGCTTTCTTT
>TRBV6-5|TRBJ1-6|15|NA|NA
CASSSDRFGNSPLHF
TGTGCCAGCAGTTCCGACAGGTTCGGGAATTCACCCCTCCACTTT
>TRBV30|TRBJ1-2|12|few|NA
CAWMWSGTGYTF
TGTGCCTGGATGTGGTCAGGGACAGGCTACACCTTC
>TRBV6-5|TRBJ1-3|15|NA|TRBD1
CASSQSPGGGNTIYF
TGTGCCAGCAGCCAGTCTCCAGGGGGTGGAAACACCATATATTTT
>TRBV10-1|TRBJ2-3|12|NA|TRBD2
CASRGTSGMQYF
TGCGCCAGCCGCGGGACTAGCGGTATGCAGTATTTT
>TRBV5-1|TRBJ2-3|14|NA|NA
CASSGGPSTDTQYF
TGCGCCAGCTCAGGGGGGCCTAGCACAGATACGCAGTATTTT
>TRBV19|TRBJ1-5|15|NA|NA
CASSMLGEGNQPQHF
TGTGCCAGTAGTATGTTGGGAGAGGGCAATCAGCCCCAGCATTTT
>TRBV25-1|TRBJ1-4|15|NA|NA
CASSASGGRNEKLFF
TGTGCCAGCAGTGCCTCTGGGGGCAGAAATGAAAAACTGTTTTTT
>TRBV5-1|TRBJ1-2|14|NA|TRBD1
CASSRDRGRNGYTF
TGCGCCAGCAGCAGAGACAGGGGAAGAAATGGCTACACCTTC
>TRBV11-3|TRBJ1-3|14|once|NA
CASSHDKPGNTIYF
TGTGCCAGCAGCCACGACAAACCTGGAAACACCATATATTTT
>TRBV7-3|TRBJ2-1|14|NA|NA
CASSVQGAGNEQFF
TGTGCCAGCAGCGTACAGGGCGCGGGCAATGAGCAGTTCTTC
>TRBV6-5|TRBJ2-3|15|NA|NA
CASTGRKGGTDTQYF
TGTGCCAGCACAGGGAGGAAGGGTGGGACAGATACGCAGTATTTT
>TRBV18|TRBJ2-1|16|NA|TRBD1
CASSPSGQGSYNEQFF
TGTGCCAGCTCACCATCCGGACAGGGTAGTTACAATGAGCAGTTCTTC
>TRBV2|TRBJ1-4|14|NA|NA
CASRARSTNEKLFF
TGTGCCAGCAGGGCACGATCAACTAATGAAAAACTGTTTTTT
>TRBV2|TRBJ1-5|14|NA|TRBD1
CASRTGTEGQPQHF
TGTGCCAGCAGGACCGGGACAGAGGGTCAGCCCCAGCATTTT
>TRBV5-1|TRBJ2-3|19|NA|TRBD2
CASRIGLAGVLDTPDTQYF
TGCGCCAGCAGAATCGGACTAGCGGGGGTCCTGGATACCCCAGATACGCAGTATTTT
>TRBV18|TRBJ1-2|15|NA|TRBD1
CASSPPGQGARGYTF
TGTGCCAGCTCACCACCTGGACAGGGGGCGCGTGGCTACACCTTC
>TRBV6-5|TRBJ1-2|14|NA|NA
CASGLTGLGGGYTF
TGTGCCAGCGGATTGACCGGTCTGGGAGGGGGCTACACCTTC
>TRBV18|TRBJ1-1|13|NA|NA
CASSPTRDTEAFF
TGTGCCAGCTCACCTACTAGGGACACTGAAGCTTTCTTT
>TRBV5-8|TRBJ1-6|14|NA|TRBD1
CASSWDSNNSPLHF
TGTGCCAGCAGCTGGGACAGCAATAATTCACCCCTCCACTTT
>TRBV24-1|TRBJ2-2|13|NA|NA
CATTGPQGGELFF
TGTGCCACCACCGGTCCACAGGGTGGGGAGCTGTTTTTT
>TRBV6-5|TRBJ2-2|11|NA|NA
CASQRGGELFF
TGTGCCAGCCAACGGGGCGGGGAGCTGTTTTTT
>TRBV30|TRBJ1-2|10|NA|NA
CAWRRNGYTF
TGTGCCTGGAGGAGGAATGGCTACACCTTC
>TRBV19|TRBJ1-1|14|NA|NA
CASSVAAGNTEAFF
TGTGCCAGTAGTGTCGCCGCAGGGAACACTGAAGCTTTCTTT
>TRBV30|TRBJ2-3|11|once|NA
CAWSTSSAQYF
TGTGCCTGGTCTACCTCGTCTGCGCAGTATTTT
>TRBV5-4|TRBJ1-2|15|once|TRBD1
CASSFPDRGSDGYTF
TGTGCCAGCAGCTTTCCAGACAGGGGAAGTGATGGCTACACCTTC
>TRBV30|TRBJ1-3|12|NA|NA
CAWGGYGNTIYF
TGTGCCTGGGGGGGCTACGGAAACACCATATATTTT
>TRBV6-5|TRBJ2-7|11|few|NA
CASSYQLEQYF
TGTGCCAGCAGTTACCAACTGGAGCAGTACTTC
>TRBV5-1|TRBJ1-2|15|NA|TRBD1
CASSFGTGGSYGYTF
TGCGCCAGCAGCTTCGGGACAGGGGGCAGCTATGGCTACACCTTC
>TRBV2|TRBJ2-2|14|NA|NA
CASSEGVFVGELFF
TGTGCCAGCAGTGAAGGTGTATTCGTCGGGGAGCTGTTTTTT
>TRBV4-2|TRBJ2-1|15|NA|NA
CASSQALIRGNGQFF
TGTGCCAGCAGCCAAGCCCTTATTAGGGGCAATGGGCAGTTCTTC